This T cell receptor (beta chain) was documented in a study of shared clonotypes between healthy human individuals. Study-level points and caveats: Relative to memory subsets, naive subsets generally showed larger estimated richness. Among non-shared clonotypes, generation probabilities were lower than among those shared by all four donors.

About this clone: What it recognizes is unknown. Other DNA sequences in this sample translate to the same CDR3.

The germline V gene encodes CDR1 MDHEN and CDR2 SYDVKM. Trimming removed 1 base at V and 2 bases at J, with 9 bases between. The length of the CDR3 is 14 residues. Generated by immunoSEQ multiplex PCR, the TCRdb table keeps only in-frame clones and is missing some. The data hold 650,000 to 800,000 clones, with approximately 72% observed a single time. The chain uses TRBV28 and TRBJ2-7, with TRBD1 as a possible D gene (5 bases). This TCR derives from a woman aged 25 to 39 in good health. Sequencing was done on a sample of memory CD4+ T cells sorted from blood. Subset specified: CD45RA-negative fraction. CDR3 protein: CASSLSQGTYEQYF. For the CDR3, the DNA is TGTGCCAGCAGTTTATCCCAGGGCACCTACGAGCAGTACTTC.